A selection of T cell receptor beta chains follows, all from one sample in a study of long-term antiretroviral therapy in people with HIV. Sequenced by immunoSEQ multiplex PCR; TCRdb stores in-frame clones only, minus some. The sample contains tens of thousands of clones, about nine tenths of which appear only once. This specimen was unsorted PBMCs, taken more than 5 years after starting antiretroviral therapy. The receptor set was obtained from a woman aged 40 to 50 with HIV. Each CDR3 is given with its conserved first and last residue. The D gene is left open where the match is weak. Clone size is given for some rows only: seen once, a few or many times, or a class if the clone is expanded.

v_gene	j_gene	abundance	d_gene	CDR3nt	CDR3aa
TRBV13	TRBJ1-2	.	.	TGTGCCAGCAGCTTAGGACAGTTCCCTGGTGGCGGCTACACCTTC	CASSLGQFPGGGYTF
TRBV19	TRBJ2-3	.	.	TGTGCCAGTAGTCAAACGGGCCTCTCAGGGGATACGCAGTATTTT	CASSQTGLSGDTQYF
TRBV7-2	TRBJ2-1	.	TRBD2	TGTGCCAGCAGCCCCCCCGGGACTACAAACAATGAGCAGTTCTTC	CASSPPGTTNNEQFF
TRBV5-1	TRBJ1-2	.	.	TGCGCCAGCAAGGGGGATCGAGGAGGACACTATGGCTACACCTTC	CASKGDRGGHYGYTF
TRBV28	TRBJ2-7	.	TRBD2	TGTGCCAGCAGTCCGTTAGCGGGAGGCTACTCCTACGAGCAGTACTTC	CASSPLAGGYSYEQYF
TRBV2	TRBJ2-5	once	TRBD2	TGTGCCAGCACGCTAGCGGGAGGGGAGACCCAGTACTTC	CASTLAGGETQYF
TRBV29-1	TRBJ1-2	.	TRBD1	TGCAGCGAGGACAGGGATGGCTACACCTTC	CSEDRDGYTF
TRBV9	TRBJ2-1	once	.	TGTGCCAGCAGCGTTAGCGGAGGGAGCTCCTACAATGAGCAGTTCTTC	CASSVSGGSSYNEQFF
TRBV2	TRBJ2-3	.	TRBD2	TGTGCCAGGGTAGGGACTAATTTTGATACGCAGTATTTT	CARVGTNFDTQYF
TRBV19	TRBJ2-1	.	.	TGTGCCAGTAGTCCTGACACGGGGCACTCCAATGAGCAGTTCTTC	CASSPDTGHSNEQFF
TRBV15	TRBJ2-2	.	TRBD2	TGTGCCACTGGCGGGAGGGCGGACACCGGGGAGCTGTTTTTT	CATGGRADTGELFF
TRBV9	TRBJ2-1	.	.	TGTGCCAGCAGCTCCCCGGACGGGCGATACAATGAGCAGTTCTTC	CASSSPDGRYNEQFF
TRBV13	TRBJ1-2	.	TRBD1	TGTGCCAGCAGAAACAGGGGCGGAATGCCCGAATCTCGCTATGGCTACACCTTC	CASRNRGGMPESRYGYTF
TRBV10-3	TRBJ2-7	.	TRBD1	TGTGCCATCAGAAGACAGGGCCGGGATTTAACCTACGAGCAGTACTTC	CAIRRQGRDLTYEQYF
TRBV6-1	TRBJ2-7	once	TRBD1	TGTGCCAGCAGTTGGGCAGGGGGCTACGAGCAGTACTTC	CASSWAGGYEQYF
TRBV2	TRBJ2-7	.	TRBD2	TGTGCCAGCAGTGGCGGGACTAGCGGGAGACACGAGCAGTACTTC	CASSGGTSGRHEQYF
TRBV6-5	TRBJ2-2	.	TRBD1	TGTGCCAGCAAATTGTGGGACAGGGGAGCCGGGGAGCTGTTTTTT	CASKLWDRGAGELFF
TRBV7-8	TRBJ2-7	few	.	TGTGCCAGCAGCTTAGCGGTTCAGTCCTACGAGCAGTACTTC	CASSLAVQSYEQYF
TRBV7-8	TRBJ2-7	.	TRBD2	TGTGCCAGCAGCTTAATTTGGGTTTGGCTAGCGGGAGGCGAGCAGTACTTC	CASSLIWVWLAGGEQYF
TRBV4-3	TRBJ1-2	.	.	TGCGCCAGCAGCCAAGTTTCTTCGGGCAGTCTGGGCTCTAACTATGGCTACACCTTC	CASSQVSSGSLGSNYGYTF
TRBV5-8	TRBJ1-4	.	TRBD1	TGTGCCAGCAGTCGTTACAGGGGAGGAGCTAATGAAAAACTGTTTTTT	CASSRYRGGANEKLFF
TRBV30	TRBJ1-2	.	.	TGTGTCTCGACTCCAGGTCTAGAGATCGGGTATGGCTACACCTTC	CVSTPGLEIGYGYTF